Below are 3 T cell receptor beta chains sequenced from a single sample in a study of blood T cell repertoires in COVID-19. This table comes from immunoSEQ multiplex PCR, and its TCRdb copy is limited to in-frame clones, with some not included. The sample has some 200,000 clones, around 87% seen once. Sample: PBMCs or T cells enriched from blood (not recorded which). These receptors were taken from a woman between 18 and 29 years old in a cohort exposed to, infected with or recovered from COVID-19 (not recorded which).

About this clone itself: Other DNA variants within this sample encode the same CDR3. V and J are TRBV28 and TRBJ1-2; 9 bases align to TRBD1. The V gene end was trimmed by 6 bases and the J gene end by 5 bases; junction bases not matched to a gene: 10. The CDR3 loop spans 15 amino acids. Germline CDR1 MDHEN, CDR2 SYDVKM. The CDR3 DNA sequence: TGTGCCAGCAGCCCCACAGGGGGCGCAAGGTATGGCTACACCTTC. Residues: CASSPTGGARYGYTF.

The chain links TRBV5-1 to TRBJ2-5; 7 bases are a match to TRBD1. Germline V gene data show CDR1 as SGHRS and CDR2 as YFSETQ. V was pared by 9 bases and J by 2 bases, with 4 bases of the junction left unmatched. The CDR3 loop spans 12 amino acids. The CDR3 loop is CATSGQQETQYF. The CDR3, as DNA: TGCGCCACCTCGGGACAGCAAGAGACCCAGTACTTC.

The genes are TRBV11-3 and TRBJ2-7; TRBD2 agrees at 7 bases. This CDR3 is 16 amino acids long. From germline, CDR1 is SGHNT and CDR2 YENEEA. The V gene end was trimmed by 0 bases and the J gene end by 5 bases; junction bases not matched to a gene: 10. The CDR3 here is CASSLDLGEGPNEQYF. In DNA form, the CDR3 reads TGTGCCAGCAGCTTAGATCTGGGGGAGGGCCCCAACGAGCAGTACTTC.